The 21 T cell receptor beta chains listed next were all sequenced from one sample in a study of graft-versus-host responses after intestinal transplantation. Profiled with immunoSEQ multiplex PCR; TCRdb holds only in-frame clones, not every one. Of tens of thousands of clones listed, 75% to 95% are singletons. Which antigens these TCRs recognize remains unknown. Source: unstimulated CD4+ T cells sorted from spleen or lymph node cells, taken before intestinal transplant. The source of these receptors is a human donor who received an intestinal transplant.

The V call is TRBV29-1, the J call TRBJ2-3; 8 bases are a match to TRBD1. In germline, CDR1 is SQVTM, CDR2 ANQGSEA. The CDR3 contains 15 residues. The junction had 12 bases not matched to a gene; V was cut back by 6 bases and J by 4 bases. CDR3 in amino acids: CSVLDRDFNADTQYF. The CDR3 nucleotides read TGCAGCGTCCTGGACAGGGATTTCAATGCAGATACGCAGTATTTT.

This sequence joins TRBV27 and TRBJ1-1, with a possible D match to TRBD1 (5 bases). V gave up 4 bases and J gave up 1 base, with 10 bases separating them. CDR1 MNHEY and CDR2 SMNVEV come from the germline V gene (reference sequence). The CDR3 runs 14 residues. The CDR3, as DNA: TGTGCCAGCAGTTCATGGGGGGGGAACACTGAAGCTTTCTTT. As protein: CASSSWGGNTEAFF.

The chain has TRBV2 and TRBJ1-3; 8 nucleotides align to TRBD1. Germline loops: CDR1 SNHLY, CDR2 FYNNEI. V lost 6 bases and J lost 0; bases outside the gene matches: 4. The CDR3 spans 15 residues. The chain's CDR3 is CASRPDRDSGNTIYF. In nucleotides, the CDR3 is TGTGCCAGCAGACCGGACAGGGACTCTGGAAACACCATATATTTT.

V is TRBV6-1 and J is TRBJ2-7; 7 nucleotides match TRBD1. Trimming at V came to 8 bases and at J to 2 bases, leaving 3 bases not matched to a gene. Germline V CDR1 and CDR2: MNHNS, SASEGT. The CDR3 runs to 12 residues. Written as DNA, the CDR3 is TGTGCCAGCCGGGACAGTGCCTACGAGCAGTACTTC. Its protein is CASRDSAYEQYF.

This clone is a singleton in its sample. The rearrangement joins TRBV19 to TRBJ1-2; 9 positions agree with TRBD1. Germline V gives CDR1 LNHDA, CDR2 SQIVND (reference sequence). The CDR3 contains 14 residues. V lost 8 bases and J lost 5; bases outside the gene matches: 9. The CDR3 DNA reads TGTGCCAGTGGGATCGACAGGGGGTTATATGGCTACACCTTC. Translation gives CASGIDRGLYGYTF.

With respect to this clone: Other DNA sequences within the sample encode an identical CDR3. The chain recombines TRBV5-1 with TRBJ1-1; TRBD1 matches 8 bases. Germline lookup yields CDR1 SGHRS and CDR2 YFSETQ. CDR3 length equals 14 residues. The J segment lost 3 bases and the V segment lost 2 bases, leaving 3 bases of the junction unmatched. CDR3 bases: TGCGCCAGCAGCTTACAGGGGGGGGACACTGAAGCTTTCTTT. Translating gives CASSLQGGDTEAFF.

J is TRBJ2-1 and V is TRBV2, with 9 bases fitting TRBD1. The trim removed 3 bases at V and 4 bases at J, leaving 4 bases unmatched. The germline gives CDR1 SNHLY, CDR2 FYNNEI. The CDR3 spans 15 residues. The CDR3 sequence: CASSERQGGYNEQFF. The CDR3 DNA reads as TGTGCCAGCAGTGAGCGACAGGGGGGGTACAATGAGCAGTTCTTC.

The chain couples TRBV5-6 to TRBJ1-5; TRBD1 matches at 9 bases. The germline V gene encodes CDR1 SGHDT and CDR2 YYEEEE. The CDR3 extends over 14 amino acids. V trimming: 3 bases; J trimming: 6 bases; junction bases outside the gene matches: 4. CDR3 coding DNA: TGTGCCAGCAGCTCACAGGGGGCGGGTCAGCCCCAGCATTTT. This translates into CASSSQGAGQPQHF.

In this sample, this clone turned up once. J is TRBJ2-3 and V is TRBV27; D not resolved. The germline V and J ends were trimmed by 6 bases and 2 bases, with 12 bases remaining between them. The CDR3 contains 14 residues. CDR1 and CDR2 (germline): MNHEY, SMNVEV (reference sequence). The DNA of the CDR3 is TGTGCCAGCAGCCGCGGCCGTTTCACAGATACGCAGTATTTT. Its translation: CASSRGRFTDTQYF.

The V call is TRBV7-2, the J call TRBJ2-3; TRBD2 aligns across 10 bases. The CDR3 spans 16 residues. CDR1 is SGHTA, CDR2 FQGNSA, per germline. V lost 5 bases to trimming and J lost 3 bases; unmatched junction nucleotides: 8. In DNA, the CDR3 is TGTGCCAGCAGCCACGGACTAGCGGATCTAACAGATACGCAGTATTTT. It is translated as CASSHGLADLTDTQYF.

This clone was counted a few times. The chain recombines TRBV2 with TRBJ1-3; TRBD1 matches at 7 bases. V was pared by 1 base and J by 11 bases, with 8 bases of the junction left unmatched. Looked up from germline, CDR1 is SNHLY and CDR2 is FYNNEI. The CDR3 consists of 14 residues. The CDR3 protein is CASSEDQGGMAIYF. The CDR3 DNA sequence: TGTGCCAGCAGTGAAGACCAGGGGGGAATGGCCATATATTTT.

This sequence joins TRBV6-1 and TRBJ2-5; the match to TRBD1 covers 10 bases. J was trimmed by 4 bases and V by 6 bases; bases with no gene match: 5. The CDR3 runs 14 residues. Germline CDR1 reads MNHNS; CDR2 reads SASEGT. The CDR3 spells CASRGQGRRETQYF. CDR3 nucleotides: TGTGCCAGCAGGGGACAGGGGAGGAGAGAGACCCAGTACTTC.

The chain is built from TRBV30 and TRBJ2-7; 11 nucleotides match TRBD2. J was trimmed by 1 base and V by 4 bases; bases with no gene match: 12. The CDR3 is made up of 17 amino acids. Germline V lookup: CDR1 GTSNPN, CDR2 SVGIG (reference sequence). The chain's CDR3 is CAWNIGSGGALSYEQYF. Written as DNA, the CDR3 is TGTGCCTGGAATATAGGTAGCGGGGGGGCCTTGTCCTACGAGCAGTACTTC.

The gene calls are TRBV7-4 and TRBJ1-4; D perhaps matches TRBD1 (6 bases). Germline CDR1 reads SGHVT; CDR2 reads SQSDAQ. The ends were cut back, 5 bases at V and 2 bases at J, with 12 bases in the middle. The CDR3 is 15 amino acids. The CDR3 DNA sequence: TGTGCCAGCAGCCACTCGGGGGGCACTAATGAAAAACTGTTTTTT. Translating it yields CASSHSGGTNEKLFF.

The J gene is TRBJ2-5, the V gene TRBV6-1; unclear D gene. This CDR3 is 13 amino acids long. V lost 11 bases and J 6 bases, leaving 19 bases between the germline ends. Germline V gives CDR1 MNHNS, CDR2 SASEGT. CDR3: CAAISPSRKTQYF. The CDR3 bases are TGTGCCGCCATCAGTCCCTCCCGCAAGACCCAGTACTTC.

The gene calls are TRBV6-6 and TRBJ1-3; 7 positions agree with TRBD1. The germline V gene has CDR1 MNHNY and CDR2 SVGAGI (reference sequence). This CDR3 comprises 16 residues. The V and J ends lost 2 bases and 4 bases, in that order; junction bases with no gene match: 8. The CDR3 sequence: CASSYRPGQIGNTIYF. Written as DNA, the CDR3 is TGTGCCAGCAGTTACAGGCCGGGACAGATAGGAAACACCATATATTTT.

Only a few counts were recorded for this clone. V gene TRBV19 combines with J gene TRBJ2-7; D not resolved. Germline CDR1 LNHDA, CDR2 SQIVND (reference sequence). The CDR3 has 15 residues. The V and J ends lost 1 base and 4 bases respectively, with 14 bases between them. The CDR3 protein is CASSIALGPLYEQYF. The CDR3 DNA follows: TGTGCCAGTAGTATAGCCCTAGGTCCCCTATACGAGCAGTACTTC.

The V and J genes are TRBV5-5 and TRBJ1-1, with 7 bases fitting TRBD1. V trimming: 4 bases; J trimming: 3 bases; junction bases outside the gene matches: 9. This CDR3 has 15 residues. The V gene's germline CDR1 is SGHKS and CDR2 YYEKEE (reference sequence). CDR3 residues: CASSLWSRGDTEAFF. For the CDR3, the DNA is TGTGCCAGCAGCCTCTGGAGCAGGGGGGACACTGAAGCTTTCTTT.

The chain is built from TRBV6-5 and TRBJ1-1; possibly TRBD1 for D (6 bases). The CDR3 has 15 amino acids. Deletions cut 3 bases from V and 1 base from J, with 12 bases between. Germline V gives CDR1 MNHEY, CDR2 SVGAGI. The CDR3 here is CASSYGQFGNTEAFF. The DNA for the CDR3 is TGTGCCAGCAGTTATGGACAGTTCGGGAACACTGAAGCTTTCTTT.

The CDR3 loop is CASSLFIATNEKLFF. CDR3 DNA: TGTGCCAGCAGCTTATTCATAGCAACTAATGAAAAACTGTTTTTT. V is TRBV7-9 and J is TRBJ1-4; no definite D call. Germline CDR1 is SEHNR and CDR2 is FQNEAQ (reference sequence). The CDR3 extends over 15 amino acids. V lost 2 bases to trimming and J lost 0 bases, with 7 bases between them.

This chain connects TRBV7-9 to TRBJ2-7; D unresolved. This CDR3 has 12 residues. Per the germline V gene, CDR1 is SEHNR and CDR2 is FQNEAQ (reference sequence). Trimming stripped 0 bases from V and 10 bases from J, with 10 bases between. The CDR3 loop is CASSLASSRQYF. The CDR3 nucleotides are TGTGCCAGCAGCTTAGCATCGAGTAGACAGTACTTC.